What follows are 11 T cell receptor beta chains derived from one specimen sequenced in a study of blood T cell repertoires in COVID-19. Profiled with immunoSEQ multiplex PCR; TCRdb holds only in-frame clones, not every one. This table holds approximately 99,000 clones, about four fifths found once. Specimen: peripheral blood. These receptor sequences come from a man in his sixties or seventies with active or convalescent COVID-19.

This clone was seen once. The chain recombines TRBV20-1 with TRBJ1-6; 9 bases match TRBD1. Losses at the gene ends were 3 bases for V and 6 bases for J; bases not matched to a gene: 6. The germline V gene encodes CDR1 DFQATT and CDR2 SNEGSKA (reference sequence). This CDR3 is built from 15 residues. Here the CDR3 reads CSASYPGQGNSPLHF. The CDR3 bases are TGCAGTGCTAGTTATCCGGGACAGGGTAATTCACCCCTCCACTTT.

The rearrangement links TRBV3-1 (or the pseudogene TRBV3-2) to TRBJ2-7; 8 nucleotides match TRBD1. This CDR3 has 14 amino acids. Trimming took 4 bases from V and 2 from J; bases not matched to a gene: 4. Germline V gene sequence: CDR1 LGHDT, CDR2 YNNKEL (reference sequence). The CDR3 nucleotides read TGTGCCAGCAGCCTACAGGGGGGCACCTACGAGCAGTACTTC. Its translation: CASSLQGGTYEQYF.

This clone was recorded a few times. The rearrangement links TRBV13 to TRBJ1-2; TRBD1 agrees at 8 bases. CDR3 length: 15 residues. V was pared by 7 bases and J by 2 bases, with 9 bases of the junction left unmatched. Germline V gene lookup returns CDR1 PRHDT and CDR2 FYEKMQ (reference sequence). The CDR3 reads CASMRSTGVNYGYTF. As DNA, the CDR3 is TGTGCCAGCATGCGTTCGACAGGGGTCAACTATGGCTACACCTTC.

The chain carries TRBV6-2 or TRBV6-3 and TRBJ2-7, with 8 bases aligning to TRBD2. CDR3 length equals 17 residues. CDR1 is MNHEY and CDR2 is SVGEGT in the germline V gene. V lost 5 bases to trimming and J lost 0 bases; unmatched junction nucleotides: 12. The CDR3 bases are TGTGCCAGCAGTCCCTTACTAGCGGAGAGAAGCTCCTACGAGCAGTACTTC. Protein sequence: CASSPLLAERSSYEQYF.

The chain combines TRBV2 with TRBJ2-3, with a tentative D call TRBD2 (5 bases). The germline V gene encodes CDR1 SNHLY and CDR2 FYNNEI. This CDR3 comprises 15 residues. The V and J ends lost 3 bases and 3 bases respectively, with 13 bases between them. For the CDR3, the DNA is TGTGCCAGCAGTGATCGAGGGTTAAATACAGATACGCAGTATTTT. This sequence encodes CASSDRGLNTDTQYF.

The chain links TRBV24-1 to TRBJ2-5; the match to TRBD1 covers 9 bases. After removal of 3 bases from V and 5 bases from J, the junction contained 6 bases not matched to a gene. There are 15 residues in the CDR3. Germline-derived CDR1 and CDR2 are KGHDR and SFDVKD. CDR3 amino acids: CATSDRQGVFETQYF. In DNA, the CDR3 is TGTGCCACCAGTGATCGACAGGGGGTTTTTGAGACCCAGTACTTC.

There are a few counts of this clone. This chain links TRBV29-1 with TRBJ2-1, with D tentatively TRBD1 (6 bases). V lost 1 base, J lost 0 bases, and 10 bases lay in between. The CDR3 is made up of 15 amino acids. Germline CDR1 reads SQVTM; CDR2 reads ANQGSEA. The CDR3 is CSVEGGLSSYNEQFF. CDR3 DNA sequence: TGCAGCGTTGAAGGGGGGCTCAGCTCCTACAATGAGCAGTTCTTC.

The chain uses TRBV19 and TRBJ2-7, with TRBD2 as a possible D gene (6 bases). Germline CDR1 LNHDA, CDR2 SQIVND (reference sequence). Trimming stripped 3 bases from V and 2 bases from J, with 11 bases between. This CDR3 spans 14 amino acids. CDR3 residues: CASSITEGAYEQYF. The CDR3 bases are TGTGCCAGTAGTATTACGGAGGGAGCCTACGAGCAGTACTTC.

CDR3 sequence (DNA): TGTGCCAGCAGCTTAAGGCTAGCGGGGGGCCTTACCAATGAGCAGTTCTTC. It specifies CASSLRLAGGLTNEQFF. The rearrangement links TRBV7-6 to TRBJ2-1; 11 nucleotides match TRBD2. This CDR3 is 17 amino acids long. CDR1 is SGHVS and CDR2 is FNYEAQ in the germline V gene. V lost 2 bases, J lost 6 bases, and 9 bases stayed unmatched.

The CDR3 region is CASSSLFRTGWTEAFF. CDR3 DNA sequence: TGTGCCAGCTCATCATTATTTAGGACAGGGTGGACTGAAGCTTTCTTT. This chain joins TRBV18 and TRBJ1-1; 8 positions agree with TRBD1. With V trimmed by 5 bases and J by 5 bases, 13 bases remained unmatched. The CDR3 contains 16 residues. Germline assignment: CDR1 KGHSH and CDR2 LQKENI.

The chain couples TRBV10-3 to TRBJ1-6, with a weak D call TRBD1 (5 bases). With 7 bases removed from V and 6 bases from J, the gap between germline ends came to 10 bases. In germline, CDR1 is ENHRY, CDR2 SYGVKD. This CDR3 region has 13 residues. The CDR3 here is CAITGDPNSPLHF. The CDR3 nucleotides read TGTGCCATCACGGGGGACCCTAATTCACCCCTCCACTTT.